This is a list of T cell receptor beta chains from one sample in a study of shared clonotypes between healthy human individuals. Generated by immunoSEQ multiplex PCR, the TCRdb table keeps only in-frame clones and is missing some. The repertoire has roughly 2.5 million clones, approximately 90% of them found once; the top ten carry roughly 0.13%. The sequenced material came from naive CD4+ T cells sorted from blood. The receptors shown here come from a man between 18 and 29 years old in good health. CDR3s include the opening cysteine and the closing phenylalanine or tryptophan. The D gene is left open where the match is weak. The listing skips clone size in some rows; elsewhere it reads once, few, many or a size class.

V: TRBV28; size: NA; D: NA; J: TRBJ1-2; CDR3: CASKGSRWGYTF; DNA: TGTGCCAGCAAGGGGAGTAGATGGGGCTACACCTTC
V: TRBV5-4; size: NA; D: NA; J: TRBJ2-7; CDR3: CASSGDFPEQYF; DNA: TGTGCCAGCAGCGGTGACTTTCCCGAGCAGTACTTC
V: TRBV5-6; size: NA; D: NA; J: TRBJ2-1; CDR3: CASSLGRLEQFF; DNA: TGTGCCAGCAGCTTGGGGAGGTTAGAGCAGTTCTTC
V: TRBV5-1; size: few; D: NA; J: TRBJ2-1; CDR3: CASSEVYNEQFF; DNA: TGCGCCAGCAGCGAGGTTTACAATGAGCAGTTCTTC
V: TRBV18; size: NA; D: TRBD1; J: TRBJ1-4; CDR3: CASSPPGQGYEKLFF; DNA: TGTGCCAGCTCACCACCGGGACAGGGCTATGAAAAACTGTTTTTT
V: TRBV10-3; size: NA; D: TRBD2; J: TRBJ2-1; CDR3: CAIRDSGSPEAGSYNEQFF; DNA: TGTGCCATCAGAGATAGCGGGAGCCCCGAGGCGGGCTCCTACAATGAGCAGTTCTTC
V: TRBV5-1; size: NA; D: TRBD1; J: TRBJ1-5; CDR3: CASSLQGASNQPQHF; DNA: TGCGCCAGCAGCTTGCAGGGGGCGAGCAATCAGCCCCAGCATTTT
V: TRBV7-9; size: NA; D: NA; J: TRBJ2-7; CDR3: CASSPEAGQTSYEQYF; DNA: TGTGCCAGCAGCCCCGAGGCGGGACAGACCTCCTACGAGCAGTACTTC
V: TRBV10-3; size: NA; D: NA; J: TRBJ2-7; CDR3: CAISATTLGEQYF; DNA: TGTGCCATCAGCGCGACTACTCTAGGCGAGCAGTACTTC
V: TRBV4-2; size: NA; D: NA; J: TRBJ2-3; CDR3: CASSQEGLERDTQYF; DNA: TGTGCCAGCAGCCAAGAGGGACTTGAGCGAGATACGCAGTATTTT
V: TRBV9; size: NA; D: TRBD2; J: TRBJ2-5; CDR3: CASSISGSEGETQYF; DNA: TGTGCCAGCAGCATTAGCGGGAGTGAGGGCGAGACCCAGTACTTC
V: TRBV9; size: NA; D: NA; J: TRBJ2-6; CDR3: CASSVLGGLGANVLTF; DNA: TGTGCCAGCAGCGTACTCGGGGGCCTAGGGGCCAACGTCCTGACTTTC
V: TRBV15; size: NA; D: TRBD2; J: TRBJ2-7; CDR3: CATKNRGGSYEQYF; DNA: TGTGCCACTAAAAATCGCGGGGGGTCCTACGAGCAGTACTTC
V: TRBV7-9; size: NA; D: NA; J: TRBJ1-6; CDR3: CASSLGSSPLHF; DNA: TGTGCCAGCAGCTTAGGTTCTTCACCCCTCCACTTT
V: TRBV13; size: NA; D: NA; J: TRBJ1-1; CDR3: CASSSPGRLLSTEAFF; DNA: TGTGCCAGCAGCTCCCCCGGGCGCCTCTTGAGCACTGAAGCTTTCTTT
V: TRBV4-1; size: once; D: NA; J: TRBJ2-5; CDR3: CASSQDAQGWETQYF; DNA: TGCGCCAGCAGCCAAGATGCGCAGGGGTGGGAGACCCAGTACTTC
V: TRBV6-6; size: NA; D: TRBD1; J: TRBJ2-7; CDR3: CASSQPGQGVYEQYF; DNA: TGTGCCAGCAGTCAACCGGGACAGGGTGTCTACGAGCAGTACTTC
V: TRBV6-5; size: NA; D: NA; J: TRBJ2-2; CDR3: CASSYSSRSPGELFF; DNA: TGTGCCAGCAGTTACTCCTCGAGGTCCCCCGGGGAGCTGTTTTTT
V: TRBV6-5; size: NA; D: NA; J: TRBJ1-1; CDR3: CASSYSRGKFTEAFF; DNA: TGTGCCAGCAGTTACTCGAGGGGAAAGTTTACTGAAGCTTTCTTT
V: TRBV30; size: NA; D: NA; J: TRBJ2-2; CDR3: CAWSSGSGTGELFF; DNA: TGTGCCTGGAGTTCAGGGTCAGGTACCGGGGAGCTGTTTTTT